This is a list of T cell receptor beta chains from one sample in a study of lymphopenia after photon versus proton radiotherapy. The repertoire was sequenced with immunoSEQ multiplex PCR; TCRdb's copy has only in-frame clones and lacks some. The sample holds about 26,000 clones, more than 70% seen once. Source: peripheral blood, taken from a patient treated with photon-based radiotherapy. These receptors were taken from a man aged 25 to 40 with gastric cancer. Both conserved end residues are trimmed from each CDR3. The listing skips clone size in some rows; elsewhere it reads once, few, many or a size class.

TRBV19	NA	TRBJ1-2	ASRGGGAYGYT
TRBV11-2	NA	TRBJ1-5	ASSLILTGDSSNQPQH
TRBV19	NA	TRBJ1-1	ASTLRDRSNTEAF
TRBV11-2	NA	TRBJ2-3	ASSLTPDTQY
TRBV7-2	NA	TRBJ1-5	ASSFSGTGGNQPQH
TRBV6-1	NA	TRBJ1-1	ASRDKSGLNTEAF
TRBV9	few	TRBJ1-1	ASSNSDHTEAF
TRBV6-5	NA	TRBJ1-1	ASREHRVDETEAF
TRBV6-6	NA	TRBJ1-5	ASRQGHRTPQH
TRBV10-3	once	TRBJ1-5	AISEGGNSNQPQH
TRBV5-1	NA	TRBJ1-2	ASSLDASGRGLVGYT
TRBV7-9	NA	TRBJ2-1	ASSPGNNEQF
TRBV7-9	NA	TRBJ1-3	ASSQPGHKSGNTIY
TRBV4-2	few	TRBJ1-2	ASSQDPGGANYGYT
TRBV19	NA	TRBJ2-5	ASSIAGIGAGAKETQY
TRBV11-3	NA	TRBJ1-3	ASSLASGNTIY
TRBV10-3	NA	TRBJ2-7	AIRGQETYEQY
TRBV5-6	NA	TRBJ2-1	ASIREGTYNEQF
TRBV4-3	NA	TRBJ2-1	ASSRARTSAYNEQF
TRBV7-2	NA	TRBJ1-5	ASSLALGEQPQH
TRBV11-2	NA	TRBJ2-1	ASSPRRINEQF
TRBV11-2	NA	TRBJ2-5	ASSLGAETQY
TRBV7-8	NA	TRBJ2-2	ASSSHGGDSTGELF
TRBV6-6	NA	TRBJ2-5	ASSRGQGETQY
TRBV7-6	once	TRBJ1-2	ASSLRRGGAVASYGYT
TRBV27	NA	TRBJ2-5	ASSSGTSEETQY
TRBV6-4	medium-sized	TRBJ2-1	ASSDGGGSSYNEQF
TRBV7-9	NA	TRBJ1-1	ASSFAGGVTEAF
TRBV29-1	NA	TRBJ2-5	SVDGSGETQY
TRBV5-8	NA	TRBJ1-2	ASSPRRGYGYT
TRBV5-8	NA	TRBJ1-1	ASSTNQGLREAF
TRBV6-1	NA	TRBJ2-7	ASSYDASGNEQY
TRBV27	NA	TRBJ1-2	ASFGGNYGYT
TRBV10-2	NA	TRBJ2-2	ASSVRAGVRTGELF
TRBV7-6	NA	TRBJ2-1	ASSRSLAGDNEQF
TRBV6-5	NA	TRBJ2-2	ASSYSITGELF